This T cell receptor beta chain was retrieved from a study of blood T cell repertoires in COVID-19 (dated by TCRdb to the early 2020s). With respect to the entire study: Samples from collaborators originated in the United States, Italy and Spain and spanned both the acute and convalescent phases of COVID-19. Deeply sampled blood TCRbeta repertoires from subjects exposed to, actively infected with, or recovered from COVID-19 were included in the dataset. The repertoires were made available in a free public database intended to serve as a resource for research on the immune response to SARS-CoV-2. A de-identified subject ID, COVID-19 status, age in years and sex were almost always included in the sample metadata. Where available, HLA class I and class II types were taken from metadata supplied by the sample provider and were not determined by assay-based typing. The prospective study material was composed of cDNA or gDNA derived from T cells, B-cell-depleted T cells, or PBMCs. The samples were drawn from two sources: the first 160 participants of the ongoing ImmuneRACE study, and 1,000 to 1,500 subjects contributed by 6 global collaborators.

Reading from cysteine to phenylalanine, the CDR3 counts 15 amino acids. Only CDR3 DNA remains: 45 bases, in frame from the first base. V is cut back by 3 bases and J by 2 bases, with 4 bases in the junction unmatched. CDR1 and CDR2 are read off the germline V gene (reference sequence) as LNHNV and YYDKDF. This clone was counted a single time. This clone's antigen is unknown. No base-level quality is on record; no much larger clone is a single base apart. General conclusions and limits of the study: How much clinical and demographic metadata was included differed by source and by participant, and the metadata was provided uncurated.

Collaborating institutions collected whole blood in K2EDTA tubes following their own protocols. Collaborator samples were shipped for TCRbeta analysis as frozen whole blood, isolated PBMCs, or DNA extracted from either sample type. TCRbeta CDR3 regions were amplified from genomic DNA using the immunoSEQ Assay, a bias-controlled multiplex PCR. In the source study's methods: The number of nucleated cells in each sample was estimated by amplification of reference gene primers within the assay. To quantify the absolute abundance of each unique TCRbeta CDR3 rearrangement, sequence reads were collapsed and filtered. For each sample, productive Simpson clonality was calculated by taking the square root of Simpson's diversity index across productive rearrangements. The source is immuneACCESS, and TCRdb retained only in-frame sequences with V and J called. Part of the clones is not carried over; for the studies checked, unresolved V genes explain less than half of this, and the remainder is unexplained. The V and J calls and clone size were taken over from that table, and D and trimming were inferred from the DNA. The sample table holds approximately 80,000 clones, of which 88% were seen once. Together, the top ten hold 9.1% of the sample.

The TCR sequence derives from a human donor in a cohort sampled during active COVID-19. The rearranged segments are TRBV15 and TRBJ2-7, and 10 junction bases match TRBD1. The sequenced material came from peripheral blood. The CDR3 in this case is CATSRPGQGTYEQYF. The sequenced DNA is TGTGCCACCAGCAGGCCGGGACAGGGGACCTACGAGCAGTACTTC.